A single sample gave rise to the 21 T cell receptor beta chains below, sequenced in a study of regulatory T cells in long-lasting Graves disease (dated by TCRdb to about 2021). Library preparation was by multiplex PCR. Data came from an Illumina HiSeq 4000. CDR3 regions were amplified by Arm-PCR with iRepertoire HTBI primers to construct TCR beta libraries. TCRdb handled the public reads itself, with Q25 trimming in fastp and clone calling in MiXCR, and kept productive beta chains. Every entry covers one CDR3 protein and lists the most common genes and DNA from its rows. The sample data list roughly 560,000 distinct CDR3 sequences, and more than 15% of these were observed just once. Clones ranked in the top ten supply around a quarter of the sample. According to the study, the label for this sample's time point signals: newly diagnosed GD, antithyroid drugs for less than 3 months. RNA was extracted from PBMCs in TRIzol for both TCR sequencing and RNA sequencing.

This sample was shared with a second study, whose subject was T cells in Graves' hyperthyroidism and ophthalmopathy.

The sample was peripheral blood mononuclear cells (PBMCs), taken at new diagnosis, from a patient treated with antithyroid drugs. These receptors were taken from a woman aged 40 to 65 with Graves disease. Donor details come from another sample of the same person, matched by shared clones.

The table lists this clonotype with many counts. The V call is TRBV6-1, the J call TRBJ2-7; TRBD2 might be the D (5 bases). This CDR3 comprises 16 residues. Trimming removed 4 bases from V and 3 bases from J, with 19 bases in between. Germline lookup yields CDR1 MNHNS and CDR2 SASEGT. CDR3 bases: TGTGCCAGCAGTGGGACTGAATACTACCGACGCTACGAGCAGTACTTC. Translation: CASSGTEYYRRYEQYF.

This clonotype was detected a few times. The CDR3 sequence: CASSLNLGQGSYEQYF. CDR3 nucleotide sequence: TGCGCCAGCAGCTTGAACCTGGGGCAGGGTTCCTACGAGCAGTACTTC. The chain carries TRBV5-1 and TRBJ2-7; perhaps TRBD1 as D (5 bases). There are 16 residues in the CDR3. CDR1 SGHRS and CDR2 YFSETQ come from the germline V gene. Trimming left V 1 base short and J 1 base short, with 15 bases between.

This clonotype was observed at least ten times. The rearrangement uses TRBV7-2 and TRBJ1-1; no clear D. Trimming shortened V by 1 base and J by 9 bases, and 9 bases separated the two germline ends. The germline CDR1 and CDR2 sequences are SGHTA and FQGNSA. This CDR3 contains 12 residues. The CDR3 region has the DNA TGTGCCAGCAGCTTAGATGCAGCCCAAGCTTTCTTT. This gives the protein CASSLDAAQAFF.

This clonotype came up a few times. Relative to the germline gene, one junction end is altered; a read error may explain this. V usage is TRBV7-7 and J usage is TRBJ2-3, with 10 bases lining up with TRBD2. Per the germline V gene, CDR1 is SSHAT and CDR2 is FNYEAQ (reference sequence). The CDR3 spans 14 residues. CDR3 residues: CASSPGLADDTQYF. The CDR3 DNA sequence: TGTGCTAGCAGCCCTGGACTAGCGGACGATACGCAGTATTTT.

The CDR3 is CASSPEPATNTEAFF. DNA of the CDR3: TGTGCCAGCAGCCCCGAGCCCGCTACGAACACTGAAGCTTTCTTT. The chain joins TRBV7-3 to TRBJ1-1; D is unclear. CDR3 length: 15 residues. The germline V and J ends were trimmed by 5 bases and 1 base, with 14 bases remaining between them. CDR1 and CDR2 (germline): SGHTA, FQGTGA.

This clonotype was observed many times. The chain links TRBV4-1 to TRBJ2-3; D possibly corresponds to TRBD2 (6 bases). V was shortened by 5 bases and J by 3 bases, with 15 bases between the two germline ends. CDR3 length: 15 amino acids. Germline V lookup: CDR1 MGHRA, CDR2 YSYEKL. This chain's CDR3 is CASSERGGETDTQYF. CDR3 sequence (DNA): TGCGCCAGCAGCGAAAGGGGCGGGGAAACAGATACGCAGTATTTT.

This clonotype was recorded a few times. The V and J genes are TRBV25-1 and TRBJ2-3; no definite D call. Germline V gene data show CDR1 as MGHDK and CDR2 as SYGVNS. V shed 3 bases and J shed 1 base, with 14 bases lying between them. The CDR3 totals 16 residues. The CDR3 DNA follows: TGTGCCAGCAGTGATAGGGCTAGTAGGGGCACAGATACGCAGTATTTT. It translates to CASSDRASRGTDTQYF.

This clonotype has ten or more counts. J is TRBJ1-1 and V is TRBV2, with D perhaps TRBD1 (6 bases). V was cut by 7 bases and J by 0 bases, with 9 bases left in between. Germline CDR1 and CDR2: SNHLY and FYNNEI. This CDR3 contains 13 residues. The CDR3 nucleotides are TGTGCCAGCACGGACAGATTGAACACTGAAGCTTTCTTT. Translated: CASTDRLNTEAFF.

Ten or more counts support this clonotype. This rearrangement joins TRBV7-2 to TRBJ2-3; D unclear. V was trimmed by 2 bases and J by 0 bases, leaving 9 bases between them. Per germline, CDR1 SGHTA and CDR2 FQGNSA. The CDR3 runs to 15 residues. The CDR3 region is CASSLKGQSTDTQYF. CDR3 coding DNA: TGTGCCAGCAGCTTAAAAGGCCAAAGCACAGATACGCAGTATTTT. Variable domain in full (rest from reference TRBV7-2 and TRBJ2-3): GAGVSQSPSNKVTEKGKDVELRCDPISGHTALYWYRQSLGQGLEFLIYFQGNSAPDKSGLPSDRFSAERTGGSVSTLTIQRTQQEDSAVYLCASSLKGQSTDTQYFGPGTRLTVL.

The V gene is TRBV7-9, the J gene TRBJ2-1; D gene ambiguous. This CDR3 contains 15 residues. Germline CDR1 reads SEHNR; CDR2 reads FQNEAQ (reference sequence). Between the trimmed V and J ends, which lost 5 bases and 8 bases, there was a span of 19 bases. CDR3 sequence reads: CASSTIYGRHDEQFF. The CDR3 nucleotides are TGTGCCAGCAGCACAATTTATGGCAGGCATGATGAGCAGTTCTTC. Variable domain in full (rest from reference TRBV7-9 and TRBJ2-1): DTGVSQNPRHKITKRGQNVTFRCDPISEHNRLYWYRQTLGQGPEFLTYFQNEAQLEKSRLLSDRFSAERPKGSFSTLEIQRTEQGDSAMYLCASSTIYGRHDEQFFGPGTRLTVL.

Concerning this clonotype: A much larger clone is a single base away; this may be a read error. Written as DNA, the CDR3 is TGTGCCAGCAGAGGGGGGACCGACCTTGTTCCCCCCCACTTT. Protein: CASRGGTDLVPPHF. This chain connects TRBV27 to TRBJ1-6; perhaps TRBD1 as D (6 bases). The CDR3 extends over 14 amino acids. Looked up from germline, CDR1 is MNHEY and CDR2 is SMNVEV (reference sequence).

J is TRBJ1-3 and V is TRBV18; D is ambiguous. From germline, CDR1 is KGHSH and CDR2 LQKENI. V lost 4 bases to trimming and J lost 0 bases, with 10 bases between them. The CDR3 length is 15 residues. CDR3: CASSLSVSSGNTIYF. The CDR3 DNA sequence: TGTGCCAGCTCACTTTCTGTCTCCTCTGGAAACACCATATATTTT.

This clonotype was seen repeatedly, ten times or more. The genes are TRBV10-3 and TRBJ1-1, with D perhaps matching TRBD1 (6 bases). In germline, CDR1 is ENHRY, CDR2 SYGVKD. The CDR3 runs 15 residues. With 2 bases removed from V and 4 bases from J, the gap between germline ends came to 14 bases. The CDR3: CAISEAQGRITEAFF. The CDR3 region has the DNA TGTGCCATCAGTGAGGCGCAGGGGCGTATCACTGAAGCTTTCTTT.

The CDR3 DNA reads as TGTGCCAGCACCAGGCGGGGAGAGAGCGGGGAGCTGTTTTTT. Its translation: CASTRRGESGELFF. The chain employs TRBV3-1 and TRBJ2-2; a weak D match, TRBD2 (6 bases). The V end lost 7 bases, the J end lost 7 bases, and 16 bases lay between the germline ends. The CDR3 length is 14 residues. Germline V gene lookup returns CDR1 LGHDT and CDR2 YNNKEL (reference sequence).

This clonotype was seen ten or more times. J is TRBJ1-1 and V is TRBV12-3 or TRBV12-4; 8 bases fit TRBD1. J gave up 8 bases and V 6 bases, and 8 bases lay outside the gene matches. The CDR3 spans 13 residues. The CDR3 spells CASRQTGAPEAFF. In DNA, the CDR3 is TGTGCCAGCAGACAGACAGGGGCACCGGAAGCTTTCTTT.

This clonotype appeared many times. The J gene is TRBJ2-7, the V gene TRBV18, with 7 bases fitting TRBD1. The junction had 8 bases not matched to a gene; V was cut back by 6 bases and J by 0 bases. CDR1 and CDR2 from the germline V gene are KGHSH and LQKENI. The CDR3 has 15 amino acids. The CDR3 sequence is CASSPGQLFSYEQYF. The CDR3 nucleotides are TGTGCCAGCTCTCCGGGACAGCTATTCTCCTACGAGCAGTACTTC.

This clonotype occurred a few times. The J gene is TRBJ1-2, the V gene TRBV29-1, with no clear D. V was cut by 3 bases and J by 2 bases, with 22 bases left in between. Germline lookup yields CDR1 SQVTM and CDR2 ANQGSEA. The CDR3 totals 17 residues. DNA of the CDR3: TGCAGCGTTGAGGGCGCTTCCGAGCGGGGAGGGAACTATGGCTACACCTTC. Translation: CSVEGASERGGNYGYTF.

This clonotype was found a few times. V is TRBV18 and J is TRBJ2-7; D remains ambiguous. Trimming pared 1 base from V and 5 bases from J, leaving 18 bases between. There are 16 residues in the CDR3. From germline, CDR1 is KGHSH and CDR2 LQKENI. Here the CDR3 reads CASSPRSPSLVHEQYF. The CDR3 bases are TGTGCCAGCTCACCACGGTCTCCTAGTCTCGTCCACGAGCAGTACTTC.

CDR3 amino acids: CASSQQDSNQPQHF. The CDR3 DNA follows: TGTGCCAGTAGCCAACAGGATAGCAATCAGCCCCAGCATTTT. The J gene is TRBJ1-5, the V gene TRBV19; D is possibly TRBD1 (5 bases). The V gene lost 6 bases and the J gene lost 0 bases, with 9 bases spanning the gap. The CDR3 loop spans 14 amino acids. Germline CDR1 reads LNHDA; CDR2 reads SQIVND (reference sequence).

This chain uses TRBV6-1 with TRBJ1-3; D ambiguous. CDR3 size: 17 residues. CDR1 and CDR2 from the germline V gene are MNHNS and SASEGT. With 1 base removed from V and 4 bases from J, the gap between germline ends came to 17 bases. The CDR3 DNA reads as TGTGCCAGCAGTGAAGTGCTGCTCCCAACGGGAGGAAACACCATATATTTT. Protein: CASSEVLLPTGGNTIYF.

The V gene is TRBV6-4, the J gene TRBJ1-5, with 8 bases fitting TRBD1. The CDR3 is 16 residues long. In germline, CDR1 is MRHNA, CDR2 SNTAGT. Trimming removed 6 bases from V and 2 bases from J; junction bases left unmatched: 9. The CDR3 reads CASSPTGGIGNQPQHF. The DNA of the CDR3 is TGTGCCAGCAGCCCAACAGGGGGAATCGGCAATCAGCCCCAGCATTTT.